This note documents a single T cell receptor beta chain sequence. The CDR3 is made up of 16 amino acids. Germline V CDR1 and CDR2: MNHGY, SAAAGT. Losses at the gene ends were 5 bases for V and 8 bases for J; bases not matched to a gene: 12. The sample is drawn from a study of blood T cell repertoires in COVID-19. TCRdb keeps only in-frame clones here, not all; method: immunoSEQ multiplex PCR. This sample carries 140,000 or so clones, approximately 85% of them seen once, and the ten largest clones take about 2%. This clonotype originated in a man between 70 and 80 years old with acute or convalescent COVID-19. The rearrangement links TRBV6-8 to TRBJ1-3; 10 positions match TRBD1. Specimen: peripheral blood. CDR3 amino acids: CASSLKRDRGRDTIYF. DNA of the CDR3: TGTGCCAGCAGTCTAAAGAGGGACAGGGGTCGGGACACCATATATTTT.